These 2 T cell receptor beta chains originate from one sample sequenced in a study of human T cells and chemical hapten exposure. The time point denotes: pre-sensitization, week 0. Treatment described: therapeutic diphenylcyclopropenone sensitization with weekly scalp DPC. TCRdb used MiXCR to reprocess the RACE reads, holding one entry per CDR3 protein. Among around 260,000 distinct CDR3 sequences listed, more than 6.5% were seen once. The sample in question was whole blood, obtained in connection with sensitization to the hapten diphenylcyclopropenone (DPC). The receptors come from a woman aged 35 to 49 with alopecia areata. Some clones in this sample may be carry-over from other donors' samples.

Note on this clonotype: At one end, the junction sequence differs from germline, possibly due to a read error. The CDR3 DNA follows: TGCAGCGTTCAAGAGACTAGCGGGATCTCGCAGTTCTTC. The encoded protein is CSVQETSGISQFF. The J gene is TRBJ2-1, the V gene TRBV29-1; TRBD2 agrees at 11 bases. Germline CDR1 SQVTM, CDR2 ANQGSEA. This CDR3 has 13 residues.

This clonotype appeared a few times. V gene TRBV7-2 combines with J gene TRBJ2-3; possibly TRBD1 or TRBD2 for D (5 bases each). Germline V lookup: CDR1 SGHTA, CDR2 FQGNSA. Deletions cut 4 bases from V and 5 bases from J, with 10 bases between. This CDR3 spans 13 amino acids. The CDR3 DNA sequence: TGTGCCAGCAGCTGGGGGAGCGGAGATACGCAGTATTTT. Amino acids: CASSWGSGDTQYF. Combining the CDR3 with reference TRBV7-2 and TRBJ2-3 gives the whole variable domain GAGVSQSPSNKVTEKGKDVELRCDPISGHTALYWYRQSLGQGLEFLIYFQGNSAPDKSGLPSDRFSAERTGGSVSTLTIQRTQQEDSAVYLCASSWGSGDTQYFGPGTRLTVL.